This record looks at one TCR beta chain sequence and its context. The target antigen is unknown. The sample is drawn from a study of early stage breast cancer tumors. Whole-study context: The ER+/PR+/HER2- tumors included 7 to 9 ductal and four lobular carcinomas.

Study outcomes and limitations: Tumors had roughly 2.4-fold higher T cell density and higher clonality than adjacent normal breast tissue.

Measured with immunoSEQ multiplex PCR; TCRdb has only the in-frame clones, and not every one. The sample carries tens of thousands of clones, roughly 69% recorded once. The germline V and J ends were trimmed by 0 bases and 0 bases, with 12 bases remaining between them. CDR1 and CDR2 from the germline V gene are SGDLS and YYNGEE. The CDR3 spans 16 residues. Material: blood. This receptor was obtained from a person aged 45 to 59 with breast cancer. The chain carries TRBV9 and TRBJ1-1; D is unresolved. As DNA, the CDR3 is TGTGCCAGCAGCGTAGCAGGTTACAATATGAACACTGAAGCTTTCTTT. It encodes CASSVAGYNMNTEAFF.